This record covers a single TCR beta chain. The antigen remains unidentified. Other DNA sequences in this sample translate to the same CDR3. The sample comes from a study of shared clonotypes between healthy human individuals. Study-wide points: Genetic and exposure-history diversity was limited by the small donor number. Donor clonotype sharing was expected to depend on sequencing depth.

Per the germline V gene, CDR1 is MDHEN and CDR2 is SYDVKM. CDR3 size: 13 residues. Trimming removed 7 bases from V and 3 bases from J, with 9 bases in between. Around 200 ng DNA, 30,000 to 35,000 T cell genomes, went into each sorted-subset replicate PCR. Profiling relied on immunoSEQ multiplex PCR, and the TCRdb table lists in-frame clones only, not all of them. Of 900,000 to 1,200,000 clones listed, about four fifths were seen once; the top ten hold roughly 0.65%. The donors, healthy adults who were HIV-negative, had experienced no recent acute infections or vaccinations. This receptor was taken from a young man in good health. Some clones in this sample may be carry-over from other donors' samples. This sequence joins TRBV28 and TRBJ1-4, with no clear D. The specimen was memory CD4+ T cells from PBMCs. Subset specified: CD45RA-negative fraction. The CDR3 bases are TGTGCCAGCACCCGGGCACCTAATGAAAAACTGTTTTTT. Translated, it gives CASTRAPNEKLFF.